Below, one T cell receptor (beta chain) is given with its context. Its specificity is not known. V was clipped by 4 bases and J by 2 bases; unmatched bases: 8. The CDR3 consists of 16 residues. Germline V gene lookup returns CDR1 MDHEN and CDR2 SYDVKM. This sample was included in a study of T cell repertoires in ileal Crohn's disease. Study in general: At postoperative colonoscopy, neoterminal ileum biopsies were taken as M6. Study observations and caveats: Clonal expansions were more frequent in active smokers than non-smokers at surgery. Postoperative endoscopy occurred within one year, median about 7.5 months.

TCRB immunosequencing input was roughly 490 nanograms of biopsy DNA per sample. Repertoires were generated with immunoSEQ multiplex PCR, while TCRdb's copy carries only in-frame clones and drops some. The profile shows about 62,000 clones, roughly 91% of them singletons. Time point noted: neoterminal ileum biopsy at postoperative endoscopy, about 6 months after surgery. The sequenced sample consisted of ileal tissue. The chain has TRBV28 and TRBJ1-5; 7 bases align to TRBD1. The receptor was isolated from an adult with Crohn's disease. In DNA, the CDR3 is TGTGCCAGCAGTTATAGCTCAGGGGGTGGCAATCAGCCCCAGCATTTT. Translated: CASSYSSGGGNQPQHF.